This T cell receptor (beta chain) was obtained from a study of blood T cells in healthy people across ages. The study's findings and limits: Naive CD4+ cells and diversity were both higher in long-lived donors than in aged donors.

Donation came from healthy Caucasian individuals in Russia who were aged roughly 6 to 95. Total RNA, at least 6 micrograms per sample, came from PBMCs. For the second PCR, which ran for roughly 6 to 12 cycles, a sample-barcoded 5' primer and a J-beta primer mix were used. Every single cDNA molecule received a tag from a template-switch adaptor with 12 random nucleotides. TCRdb ran MiXCR on the 5' RACE reads and lists one entry per CDR3 protein. The profile shows 2 million or so distinct CDR3 sequences, just under 50% of them singletons. This clonotype was detected a few times. The antigen remains undetermined. CDR3 length equals 16 residues. Germline loops: CDR1 SGHTA, CDR2 FQGNSA.

V is TRBV7-2 and J is TRBJ2-4; TRBD2 agrees at 12 bases. The J call could be wrong; TRBJ2-7 is a better fit for the DNA end. The specimen sequenced was blood. The sequence was collected from a woman between 40 and 55 years old in good health. CDR3 in DNA: TGTGCCAGCAGCTTAGGCCTTGGGACTAGCGGGTACGAGCAGTACTTC. It yields the protein CASSLGLGTSGYEQYF.